What follows are 18 T cell receptor beta chains derived from one specimen sequenced in a study of human T cells and chemical hapten exposure (dated by TCRdb to about 2021). The time point label on this specimen signifies: patch test 3, about 24 weeks after DPC sensitization. The intended sense of this specimen's treatment or condition label: therapeutic diphenylcyclopropenone sensitization with weekly scalp DPC. The protocol used for the library was RACE. The listed sequencing device is NextSeq 500. Clones were called with MiXCR by TCRdb after fastp trimmed the public reads at Q25, and only in-frame beta chains were retained. When rows share a CDR3 protein, they turn into one entry using the most common DNA and genes. The table for this sample lists 180,000 or so distinct CDR3 sequences; around 25% of them were counted only once. The top ten constitute approximately 2.5% of the sample. The sample in question was whole blood, obtained in connection with sensitization to the hapten diphenylcyclopropenone (DPC). The receptors stem from a woman aged 40-49 years with alopecia areata. Some clones in this sample may be carry-over from other donors' samples.

V and J are TRBV24-1 and TRBJ2-3, with D uncertain. With 3 bases removed from V and 6 bases from J, the gap between germline ends came to 12 bases. Per germline, CDR1 KGHDR and CDR2 SFDVKD. The CDR3 sequence is 14 residues long. The CDR3 region is CATSDAKVVDTQYF. CDR3 nucleotide sequence: TGTGCCACCAGTGATGCAAAGGTAGTGGATACGCAGTATTTT.

V and J are TRBV12-3 or TRBV12-4 and TRBJ2-3, with D unclear. The CDR3 runs to 12 residues. Between the trimmed V and J ends, which lost 6 bases and 3 bases, there was a span of 7 bases. CDR3 amino acids: CASRVTTDTQYF. The CDR3 DNA reads TGTGCCAGCAGAGTAACGACAGATACGCAGTATTTT.

The DNA for the CDR3 is TGTGCCAGCAGTTCCCTCCGGGGGGCGCCTGAAAAACTGTTTTTT. Translation gives CASSSLRGAPEKLFF. The rearrangement joins TRBV28 to TRBJ1-4, with a weak D call TRBD1 (6 bases). CDR3 length equals 15 residues. Trimming removed 4 bases from V and 7 bases from J, with 16 bases in between. The germline V gene has CDR1 MDHEN and CDR2 SYDVKM.

The genes are TRBV20-1 and TRBJ2-1; D possibly uses TRBD1 or TRBD2 (5 bases each). Germline CDR1 is DFQATT and CDR2 is SNEGSKA (reference sequence). The V gene lost 0 bases and the J gene lost 6 bases, with 12 bases spanning the gap. CDR3 length: 14 amino acids. CDR3 sequence reads: CSARDGASLNEQFF. DNA of the CDR3: TGCAGTGCTAGAGATGGGGCTAGCCTCAATGAGCAGTTCTTC.

The chain combines TRBV14 with TRBJ2-3; D possibly corresponds to TRBD2 (6 bases). There are 15 residues in the CDR3. Germline V gives CDR1 SGHDN, CDR2 FVKESK. Trimming took off 4 bases at V and 2 bases at J, with 13 bases between the two ends. CDR3 in DNA: TGTGCCAGCAGCCCCCGGGAGACGTCCACAGATACGCAGTATTTT. It codes for CASSPRETSTDTQYF.

This clonotype came up a few times. V is TRBV29-1 and J is TRBJ2-5; TRBD1 matches 8 bases. This CDR3 contains 16 residues. With 4 bases clipped from V and 7 bases from J, the junction kept 17 bases outside the gene matches. CDR1 is SQVTM and CDR2 is ANQGSEA in the germline V gene. The CDR3 is CSVVARQGSQRGTQYF. The CDR3 DNA reads as TGCAGCGTTGTTGCCCGACAGGGGTCTCAGAGGGGGACCCAGTACTTC.

The sample holds a few counts of this clonotype. The V and J genes are TRBV6-2 or TRBV6-3 and TRBJ1-2; no reliable D call. Germline CDR1 MNHEY, CDR2 SVGEGT. V lost 2 bases and J lost 2, with 9 bases in between. The CDR3 runs to 14 residues. The CDR3 nucleotides are TGTGCCAGCAGTTACGTGTTGGAGAACTATGGCTACACCTTC. Translated: CASSYVLENYGYTF.

The rearrangement links TRBV10-3 to TRBJ1-4; TRBD1 matches 7 bases. CDR1 is ENHRY and CDR2 is SYGVKD in the germline V gene. V lost 1 base to trimming and J lost 7 bases; unmatched junction nucleotides: 9. The CDR3 consists of 16 residues. The CDR3: CAISELGGTAREKLFF. The CDR3 bases are TGTGCCATCAGTGAGTTGGGGGGGACAGCGCGTGAAAAACTGTTTTTT.

At least ten counts were recorded for this clonotype. The chain joins TRBV5-6 to TRBJ1-1; D remains unclear. Germline V gives CDR1 SGHDT, CDR2 YYEEEE. Deletions cut 1 base from V and 1 base from J, with 11 bases between. This CDR3 is 15 amino acids long. The CDR3 sequence is CASSLIRARNTEAFF. The CDR3 coding sequence is TGTGCCAGCAGCTTGATTCGGGCAAGGAACACTGAAGCTTTCTTT.

This clonotype was observed a few times. The J gene is TRBJ1-2, the V gene TRBV28; D gene uncertain. This CDR3 has 14 amino acids. Trimming stripped 6 bases from V and 8 bases from J, with 19 bases between. CDR1 and CDR2 (germline): MDHEN, SYDVKM. DNA of the CDR3: TGTGCCAGCAGAGTCGGCCAGGCCCGAAGAGGCTACACCTTC. Protein product: CASRVGQARRGYTF.

Concerning this clonotype itself: Possible read error: a much larger clone is one base away. The gene calls are TRBV6-1 and TRBJ2-5; no clear D. Germline lookup yields CDR1 MNHNS and CDR2 SASEGT. This CDR3 is 13 amino acids long. Between the trimmed V and J ends, which lost 4 bases and 4 bases, there was a span of 10 bases. Here the CDR3 reads CASSGQQGETQYF. CDR3 nucleotides: TGTGCCAGCAGTGGGCAACAAGGAGAGACCCAGTACTTC.

In this sample, this clonotype turned up many times. The chain has TRBV29-1 and TRBJ2-1; D unclear. Germline V gene sequence: CDR1 SQVTM, CDR2 ANQGSEA. This CDR3 spans 10 amino acids. The V gene lost 7 bases and the J gene lost 15 bases, with 16 bases spanning the gap. In DNA form, the CDR3 reads TGCAGCGACCAGAGGATTCCGGGGTTCTTC. Translated: CSDQRIPGFF.

The rearrangement joins TRBV5-4 to TRBJ2-7; 10 bases fit TRBD2. Germline CDR1 is SGHNT and CDR2 is YYREEE (reference sequence). J lost 3 bases, V lost 3 bases, and 9 bases had no gene match. The CDR3 is 16 amino acids. The CDR3 DNA reads as TGTGCCAGCAGCTGGGGTCCGGGACTAGCGCTCTACGAGCAGTACTTC. Amino acid sequence: CASSWGPGLALYEQYF.

This clonotype showed up just a few times. The V call is TRBV7-3, the J call TRBJ1-1, with D unclear. Deletions cut 2 bases from V and 4 bases from J, with 11 bases between. Germline CDR1 is SGHTA and CDR2 is FQGTGA. CDR3 length: 14 residues. CDR3 nucleotide sequence: TGTGCCAGCAGCTTATCGGCAGGCAGCACTGAAGCTTTCTTT. Residues: CASSLSAGSTEAFF.

This clonotype was observed a single time. The chain uses TRBV15 and TRBJ2-1, with a tentative D call TRBD1 (7 bases). Trimming pared 0 bases from V and 6 bases from J, leaving 18 bases between. CDR3 length equals 17 residues. From germline, CDR1 is LNHNV and CDR2 YYDKDF (reference sequence). The CDR3 reads CATSRDLSGGFSNEQFF. CDR3 nucleotides: TGTGCCACCAGCAGAGATCTGTCAGGGGGGTTTTCCAATGAGCAGTTCTTC.

V usage is TRBV5-1 and J usage is TRBJ2-5, with D maybe TRBD2 (6 bases). V lost 0 bases and J lost 3, with 15 bases in between. Germline V gives CDR1 SGHRS, CDR2 YFSETQ. The CDR3 contains 16 residues. CDR3 in amino acids: CASSLEGRGREETQYF. The CDR3 nucleotides are TGCGCCAGCAGCTTGGAGGGGCGGGGACGAGAAGAGACCCAGTACTTC.

Concerning this clonotype: The junction departs from the called germline gene at one end, perhaps through a read error. The J gene is TRBJ2-7, the V gene TRBV7-2; TRBD2 might be the D (5 bases). Germline V gene lookup returns CDR1 SGHTA and CDR2 FQGNSA. The CDR3 spans 13 residues. CDR3 nucleotides: TGCGCCAGCAGCTTGGCCGAGGGCTACGAGCAGTACTTC. Translated, it gives CASSLAEGYEQYF. Full variable domain (outside the CDR3, taken from reference TRBV7-2 and TRBJ2-7): GAGVSQSPSNKVTEKGKDVELRCDPISGHTALYWYRQSLGQGLEFLIYFQGNSAPDKSGLPSDRFSAERTGGSVSTLTIQRTQQEDSAVYLCASSLAEGYEQYFGPGTRLTVT.

The rearrangement joins TRBV7-2 to TRBJ2-1; weak D call: TRBD2 (5 bases). The V end was cut by 1 base, the J end by 6 bases, with 16 bases between. The length of the CDR3 is 16 residues. Germline assignment: CDR1 SGHTA and CDR2 FQGNSA. CDR3 coding DNA: TGTGCCAGCAGCTTAGGTGGCGGAGGCCTTTCCAATGAGCAGTTCTTC. This sequence encodes CASSLGGGGLSNEQFF. The whole variable domain, filled in from reference TRBV7-2 and TRBJ2-1, reads GAGVSQSPSNKVTEKGKDVELRCDPISGHTALYWYRQSLGQGLEFLIYFQGNSAPDKSGLPSDRFSAERTGGSVSTLTIQRTQQEDSAVYLCASSLGGGGLSNEQFFGPGTRLTVL.